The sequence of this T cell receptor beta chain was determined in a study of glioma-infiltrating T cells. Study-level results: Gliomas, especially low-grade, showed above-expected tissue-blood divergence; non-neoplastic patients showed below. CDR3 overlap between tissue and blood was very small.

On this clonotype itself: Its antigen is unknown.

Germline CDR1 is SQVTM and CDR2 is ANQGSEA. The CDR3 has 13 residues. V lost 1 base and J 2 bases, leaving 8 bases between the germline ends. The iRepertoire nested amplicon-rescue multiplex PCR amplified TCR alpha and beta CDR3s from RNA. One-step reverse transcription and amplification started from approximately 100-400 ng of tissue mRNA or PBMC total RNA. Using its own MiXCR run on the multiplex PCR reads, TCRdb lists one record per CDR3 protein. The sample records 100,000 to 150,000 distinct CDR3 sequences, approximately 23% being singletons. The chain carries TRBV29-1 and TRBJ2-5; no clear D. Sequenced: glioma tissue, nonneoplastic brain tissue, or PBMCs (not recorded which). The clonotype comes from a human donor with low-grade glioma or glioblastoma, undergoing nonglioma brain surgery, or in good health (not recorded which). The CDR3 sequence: CSVEGGLQETQYF. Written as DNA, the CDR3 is TGCAGCGTTGAAGGGGGTTTACAAGAGACCCAGTACTTC.